A single sample gave rise to the 19 T cell receptor beta chains below, sequenced in a study of blood T cell repertoires in COVID-19. Sequencing used immunoSEQ multiplex PCR; TCRdb keeps in-frame clones, though not all of them. The table records 200,000 to 250,000 clones, around 89% of them present only once. Material: PBMCs or T cells enriched from blood (not recorded which). These receptors were taken from a man younger than 45 who had been exposed to COVID-19.

The rearrangement links TRBV4-1 to TRBJ1-5; 8 bases map to TRBD1. The CDR3 has 17 amino acids. Germline trimming cut 1 base from V and 3 bases from J; bases unmatched to any gene: 8. The V gene's germline CDR1 is MGHRA and CDR2 YSYEKL. This CDR3 is CASSQGPTTGDNQPQHF. The CDR3 DNA follows: TGCGCCAGCAGCCAAGGACCCACGACAGGGGACAATCAGCCCCAGCATTTT.

This chain links TRBV5-4 with TRBJ2-1; possibly TRBD2 for D (6 bases). The CDR3 covers 17 residues. V was shortened by 5 bases and J by 2 bases, with 20 bases between the two germline ends. CDR1 and CDR2 from the germline V gene are SGHNT and YYREEE (reference sequence). In nucleotides, the CDR3 is TGTGCCAGCAGTTACAATACGGGGGTCCCCACCTACAATGAGCAGTTCTTC. It is translated as CASSYNTGVPTYNEQFF.

This chain connects TRBV2 to TRBJ2-7; no reliable D call. CDR1 SNHLY and CDR2 FYNNEI come from the germline V gene. Trimming cost V 6 bases and J 2 bases, with 14 bases left between them. CDR3 length equals 14 residues. DNA of the CDR3: TGTGCCAGCAGGAGCCAAGAGCGCCCCTACGAGCAGTACTTC. It encodes CASRSQERPYEQYF.

The V and J genes are TRBV4-2 and TRBJ2-4; tentatively, D is TRBD2 (5 bases). Trimming took off 0 bases at V and 0 bases at J, with 15 bases between the two ends. Germline CDR1 LGHNA, CDR2 YNFKEQ. This CDR3 spans 18 amino acids. DNA for the CDR3: TGTGCCAGCAGCCAAGATCGACTACTCAACCTAGCCAAAAACATTCAGTACTTC. This gives the protein CASSQDRLLNLAKNIQYF.

The genes are TRBV4-1 and TRBJ1-1, with 7 bases matching TRBD1. The CDR3 length is 11 residues. With 7 bases clipped from V and 7 bases from J, the junction kept 3 bases outside the gene matches. Germline values: CDR1 MGHRA, CDR2 YSYEKL. The CDR3 reads CASTTGSEAFF. CDR3 bases: TGCGCCAGCACGACAGGGAGTGAAGCTTTCTTT.

The CDR3 reads CASSRGDYDYEQYF. The CDR3 bases are TGCGCCAGCAGCCGAGGGGACTACGACTACGAGCAGTACTTC. The V gene is TRBV5-1, the J gene TRBJ2-7; 7 bases align to TRBD2. V shed 4 bases, J shed 3 bases, and the junction held 7 bases outside the gene matches. The CDR3 loop spans 14 amino acids. In germline, CDR1 is SGHRS, CDR2 YFSETQ.

The chain links TRBV11-1 to TRBJ2-2; D uncertain. This CDR3 has 14 amino acids. V lost 1 base, J lost 7 bases, and 10 bases lay in between. Germline V gene data show CDR1 as SGHAT and CDR2 as FQDESV (reference sequence). The CDR3 loop is CASSLDRSFGELFF. The DNA for the CDR3 is TGTGCCAGCAGCTTAGACAGATCCTTCGGGGAGCTGTTTTTT.

This clone was seen more than once but under ten times. This chain links TRBV2 with TRBJ2-7, with 7 bases fitting TRBD1. V shed 9 bases and J 6 bases; nucleotides not matched to a gene: 5. Germline V gene data show CDR1 as SNHLY and CDR2 as FYNNEI. The CDR3 has 11 amino acids. The CDR3 coding sequence is TGTGCCAGTTCTACAGGGGCCGAGCAGTACTTC. Its protein is CASSTGAEQYF.

This clone was seen just once. This rearrangement joins TRBV9 to TRBJ2-5; D possibly corresponds to TRBD2 (6 bases). V was cut by 0 bases and J by 0 bases, with 12 bases left in between. The germline CDR1 and CDR2 sequences are SGDLS and YYNGEE. This CDR3 is built from 16 residues. CDR3: CASSVGLAVNQETQYF. The CDR3 DNA reads as TGTGCCAGCAGCGTAGGGTTAGCGGTGAACCAAGAGACCCAGTACTTC. Complete variable domain (other parts from reference TRBV9 and TRBJ2-5): DSGVTQTPKHLITATGQRVTLRCSPRSGDLSVYWYQQSLDQGLQFLIQYYNGEERAKGNILERFSAQQFPDLHSELNLSSLELGDSALYFCASSVGLAVNQETQYFGPGTRLLVL.

This rearrangement joins TRBV7-8 to TRBJ1-2, with 7 bases matching TRBD1. Germline V CDR1 and CDR2: SGHVS, FQNEAQ. The CDR3 sequence is 15 residues long. Trimming cost V 4 bases and J 2 bases; bases outside gene matches: 7. CDR3 bases: TGTGCCAGCAGCTGGGAGACAGGGTGGAACTATGGCTACACCTTC. This codes for CASSWETGWNYGYTF.

The J gene is TRBJ2-3, the V gene TRBV6-5; TRBD1 aligns across 8 bases. CDR1 and CDR2 (germline): MNHEY, SVGAGI. The CDR3 runs to 15 residues. J lost 1 base, V lost 6 bases, and 6 bases had no gene match. The CDR3 sequence: CASRGGQVGTDTQYF. CDR3 sequence (DNA): TGTGCCAGCAGGGGGGGACAGGTGGGCACAGATACGCAGTATTTT.

This chain joins TRBV30 and TRBJ1-5; 8 nucleotides match TRBD1. The V segment lost 1 base and the J segment 2 bases; nucleotides outside the gene matches: 4. Germline V gene sequence: CDR1 GTSNPN, CDR2 SVGIG (reference sequence). The CDR3 contains 15 residues. The CDR3 sequence is CAWSGEQGGNQPQHF. CDR3 nucleotide sequence: TGTGCCTGGAGTGGAGAACAGGGGGGCAATCAGCCCCAGCATTTT.

This sequence joins TRBV10-3 and TRBJ2-1; 7 bases agree with TRBD2. The ends lost 0 bases at V and 4 bases at J; junction bases unmatched: 3. This CDR3 region has 15 residues. Looked up from germline, CDR1 is ENHRY and CDR2 is SYGVKD. CDR3 sequence reads: CAISESGLDYNEQFF. The CDR3 nucleotides read TGTGCCATCAGTGAGTCCGGACTAGATTACAATGAGCAGTTCTTC.

This clone was seen a single time. This chain links TRBV5-1 with TRBJ2-3, with D perhaps matching TRBD1 (6 bases). Per the germline V gene, CDR1 is SGHRS and CDR2 is YFSETQ. Trimming pared 1 base from V and 2 bases from J, leaving 11 bases between. The CDR3 extends over 15 amino acids. CDR3 bases: TGCGCCAGCAGCTTGTTAGGACAGACCACAGATACGCAGTATTTT. It encodes CASSLLGQTTDTQYF.

This clone was detected only a few times. CDR3 bases: TGTGCCAGCAGCCAAGGGACTACCGGGGAGCTGTTTTTT. It codes for CASSQGTTGELFF. The chain is built from TRBV7-2 and TRBJ2-2; D might be TRBD2 (6 bases). The CDR3 totals 13 residues. Trimming removed 5 bases at V and 5 bases at J, with 9 bases between. Per germline, CDR1 SGHTA and CDR2 FQGNSA.

This chain joins TRBV6-6 and TRBJ1-1; TRBD1 agrees at 7 bases. Trimming at V came to 3 bases and at J to 1 base, leaving 5 bases not matched to a gene. This CDR3 contains 15 residues. Germline V gene lookup returns CDR1 MNHNY and CDR2 SVGAGI (reference sequence). The CDR3 DNA reads TGTGCCAGCAGTTATCGACAGGGTCAGAACACTGAAGCTTTCTTT. It translates to CASSYRQGQNTEAFF.

There are a few counts of this clone. The chain recombines TRBV4-2 with TRBJ2-1, with D perhaps TRBD2 (6 bases). CDR3 length: 16 residues. Trimming removed 3 bases from V and 4 bases from J, with 16 bases in between. Germline V gene lookup returns CDR1 LGHNA and CDR2 YNFKEQ. The CDR3 reads CASSQGAGFGYNEQFF. CDR3 nucleotides: TGTGCCAGCAGCCAGGGCGCGGGGTTCGGGTACAATGAGCAGTTCTTC.

The chain combines TRBV5-1 with TRBJ2-3; a possible D gene is TRBD1 (5 bases). The CDR3 length is 14 residues. Trimming removed 0 bases at V and 2 bases at J, with 7 bases between. CDR1 is SGHRS and CDR2 is YFSETQ in the germline V gene. The chain's CDR3 is CASSLGQPTDTQYF. The CDR3, as DNA: TGCGCCAGCAGCTTGGGACAGCCCACAGATACGCAGTATTTT.

CDR3 bases: TGTGCCAGCAGGACGGACAGGTCGAACACCGGGGAGCTGTTTTTT. This gives the protein CASRTDRSNTGELFF. The rearrangement uses TRBV27 and TRBJ2-2, with 7 bases lining up with TRBD1. Germline V gene data show CDR1 as MNHEY and CDR2 as SMNVEV (reference sequence). The CDR3 consists of 15 residues. V shed 6 bases, J shed 0 bases, and the junction held 4 bases outside the gene matches.